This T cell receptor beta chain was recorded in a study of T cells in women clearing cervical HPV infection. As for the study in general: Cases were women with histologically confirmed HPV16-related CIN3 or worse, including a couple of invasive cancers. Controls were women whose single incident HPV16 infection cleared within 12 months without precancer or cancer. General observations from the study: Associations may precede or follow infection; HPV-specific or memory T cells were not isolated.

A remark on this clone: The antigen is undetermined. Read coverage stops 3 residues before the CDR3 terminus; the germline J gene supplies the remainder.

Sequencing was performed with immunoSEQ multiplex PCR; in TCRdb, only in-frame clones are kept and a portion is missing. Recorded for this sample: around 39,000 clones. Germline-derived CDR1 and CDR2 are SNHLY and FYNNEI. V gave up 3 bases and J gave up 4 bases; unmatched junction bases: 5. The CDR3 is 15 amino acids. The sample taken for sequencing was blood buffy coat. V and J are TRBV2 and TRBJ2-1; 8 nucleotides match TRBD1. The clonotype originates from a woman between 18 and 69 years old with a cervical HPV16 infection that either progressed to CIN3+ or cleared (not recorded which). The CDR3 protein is CASSDPGTGYNEQFF. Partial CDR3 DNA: TGTGCCAGCAGTGACCCCGGGACAGGATACAATGAG.